The T cell receptor (beta chain) under discussion was sequenced for a study of beta chain features in type 1 diabetes. The wider study: There was similarity between patients and healthy donors in age, gender and cell yields.

Since all of the isolated RNA was reverse transcribed, expressed TCRB transcripts were what got sequenced. TCRdb keeps only in-frame clones here, not all; method: immunoSEQ multiplex PCR. The table lists approximately 150,000 clones, about 10% of them singletons. The length of the CDR3 is 17 residues. A remark on this clone: No antigen is known for it.

Findings and limits, study-wide: All four CD4+ subsets of Type 1 diabetes patients contained TCRB CDR3s that were moderately but significantly shorter.

The sequenced sample was naive CD4+ T cells from blood. The receptor comes from a man aged 18-30 years in good health. The chain recombines TRBV21-1 with TRBJ2-1; the D call in the table, TRBD2, was not verified against the DNA. TRBV21-1 is reported as a pseudogene. CDR3 DNA: TGTGCCAGCAGCAAAGTAGGGCTAGCGGGGGCCTACAATGAGCAGTTCTTC. Protein product: CASSKVGLAGAYNEQFF.